The text below deals with one T cell receptor beta chain. There is no known antigen for this receptor. It has no much larger one-base neighbor in the sample; base qualities were not kept. The donors were healthy, HIV-negative adults with no recently reported acute infections or vaccinations. Every donor was a Caucasian adult residing in Nashville, Tennessee, USA. In the unsorted samples, 70 million to 90 million PBMCs were counted, and genomic DNA was extracted using the QIAamp DNA Blood Mini kit. Blood was obtained by leukapheresis, after which PBMCs were separated by Ficoll-Histopaque density gradient centrifugation and cryopreserved in liquid nitrogen vapor phase. Germline trimming amounts to 0 bases on V and 4 bases on J, with 7 as the count of junction bases outside the gene matches. The germline V gene specifies KGHSH as CDR1 and LQKENI as CDR2. The CDR3 sequence holds 17 residues, the cysteine and phenylalanine included. Only the CDR3 DNA stays, 51 bases, in frame from base 1.

TCR CDR3 regions were amplified from genomic DNA by multiplex PCR using the deep immunoSEQ assay. Extracted genomic DNA from each cell subset was distributed evenly across all wells of several immunoSEQ 96-well plates, and each plate was treated as a replicate. For unsorted PBMC, 250 to 350 ng genomic DNA, equal to about 30,000 T cell genomes, was loaded into each replicate PCR. Unsorted PBMC genomic DNA was sequenced across ten immunoSEQ deep assay plates. The purified libraries were quantified using a Qubit 3.0 fluorometer, sized with a Bioanalyzer 2100, and then quantified again using the KAPA Library Quantification kit. Each immunoSEQ 96-well plate was sequenced on its own single-read 150-cycle Illumina NextSeq 550 flow cell. As for the authors' bioinformatics: Because the immunoSEQ output included only junctional sequences and no quality scores, the filtering could not be the same as the filtering used for full-length reads. Sequences were annotated with PyIR, a Python wrapper for IgBLAST v1.9, using IMGT germline references to assign V/J genes and CDR3. Any read was removed if the V/J assignment was weak (E-value above 1e-6), the CDR3 was missing, or the read contained stop codons, out-of-frame junctions, or ambiguous translated residues. V3J clonotypes were defined as sequences sharing the same inferred V gene, J gene, and CDR3 amino acid sequence. Percentage overlap between repertoires was computed as shared unique clonotypes divided by the size of the smaller repertoire. RTK rarefaction, the Chao1 estimator, and Recon v2.1 estimates of unobserved clonotypes were used to assess repertoire richness. Here the immuneACCESS table is served through TCRdb, limited to in-frame sequences with V and J called. Missing clones are a known gap in these copies; in checked studies unresolved V genes cover under half, and the rest lacks a known reason. Clonal size and the V and J genes are those of that table, whereas D and trimming came from the DNA. This sample lists 450,000 to 600,000 clones; about four fifths were detected once. The ten most abundant clones make up 10% to 15% of the sample.

This sample was taken from a study of shared clonotypes between healthy human individuals (dated by TCRdb to 2019 to 2021). About the full investigation: The cohort included a few men and two women between 18 and 49 years of age. To estimate repertoire size and how much clonotype sharing occurs between individuals, the study deeply sequenced the blood TCR repertoires of five healthy adults. Each donor's leukapheresis produced roughly between roughly 0.85 and 10 billion PBMCs. To increase sequencing depth and limit assay-specific biases, different laboratories used diverse techniques to prepare libraries and sequence TCR repertoires. Summary of the overall study and its limitations: Only blood was sampled, and tissue TCR repertoires likely differ from those in blood. Because the study included only a small number of donors, the genetic and exposure-history diversity represented was limited. Pairwise subsampling led to the expectation that sequencing depth would affect the degree of clonotype sharing among donors.

Sample: PBMCs. In this chain, TRBV18 is recombined with TRBJ2-2, and TRBD2 matches 8 of the central bases. The clonotype originates from a woman aged 40-49 years in good health. Some clones in this sample may be carry-over from other donors' samples. The nucleotide sequence is given as TGTGCCAGCTCACCACCCGGCGGGGGGCCTAGCACCGGGGAGCTGTTTTTT. Its product reads: CASSPPGGGPSTGELFF.